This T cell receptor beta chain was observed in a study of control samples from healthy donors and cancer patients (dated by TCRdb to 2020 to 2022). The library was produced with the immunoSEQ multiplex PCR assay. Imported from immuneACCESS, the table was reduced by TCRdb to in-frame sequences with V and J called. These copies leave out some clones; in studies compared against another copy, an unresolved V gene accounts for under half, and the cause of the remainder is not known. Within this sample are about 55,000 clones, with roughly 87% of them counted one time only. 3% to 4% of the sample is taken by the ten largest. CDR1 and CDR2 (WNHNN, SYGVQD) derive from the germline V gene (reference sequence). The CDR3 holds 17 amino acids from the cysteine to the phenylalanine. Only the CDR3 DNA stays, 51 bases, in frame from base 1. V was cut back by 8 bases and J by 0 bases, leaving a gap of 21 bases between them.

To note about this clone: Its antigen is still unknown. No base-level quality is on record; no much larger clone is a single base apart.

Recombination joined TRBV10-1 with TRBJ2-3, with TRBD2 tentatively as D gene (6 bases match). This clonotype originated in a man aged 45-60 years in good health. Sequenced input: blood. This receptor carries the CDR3 CASEPSAICASTDTQYF. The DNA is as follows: TGCGCCAGCGAACCTAGCGCGATCTGTGCTAGCACAGATACGCAGTATTTT.